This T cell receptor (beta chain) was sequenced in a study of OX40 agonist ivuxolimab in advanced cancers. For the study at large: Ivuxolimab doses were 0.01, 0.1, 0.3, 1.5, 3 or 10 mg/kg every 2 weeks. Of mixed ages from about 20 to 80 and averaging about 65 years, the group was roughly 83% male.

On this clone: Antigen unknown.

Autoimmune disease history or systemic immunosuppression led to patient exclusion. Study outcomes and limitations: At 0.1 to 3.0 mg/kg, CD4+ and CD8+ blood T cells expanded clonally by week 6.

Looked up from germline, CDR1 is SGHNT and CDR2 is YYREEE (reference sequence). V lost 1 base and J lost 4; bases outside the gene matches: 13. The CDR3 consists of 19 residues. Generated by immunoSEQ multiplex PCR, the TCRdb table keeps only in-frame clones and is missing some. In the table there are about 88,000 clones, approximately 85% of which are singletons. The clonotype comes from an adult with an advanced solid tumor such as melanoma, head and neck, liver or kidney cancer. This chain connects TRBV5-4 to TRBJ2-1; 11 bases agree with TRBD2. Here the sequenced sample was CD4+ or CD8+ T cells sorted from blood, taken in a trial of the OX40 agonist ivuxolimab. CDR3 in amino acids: CASSLPSGGPSTLYNEQFF. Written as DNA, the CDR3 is TGTGCCAGCAGCTTGCCTAGCGGGGGGCCGTCTACCCTTTACAATGAGCAGTTCTTC.